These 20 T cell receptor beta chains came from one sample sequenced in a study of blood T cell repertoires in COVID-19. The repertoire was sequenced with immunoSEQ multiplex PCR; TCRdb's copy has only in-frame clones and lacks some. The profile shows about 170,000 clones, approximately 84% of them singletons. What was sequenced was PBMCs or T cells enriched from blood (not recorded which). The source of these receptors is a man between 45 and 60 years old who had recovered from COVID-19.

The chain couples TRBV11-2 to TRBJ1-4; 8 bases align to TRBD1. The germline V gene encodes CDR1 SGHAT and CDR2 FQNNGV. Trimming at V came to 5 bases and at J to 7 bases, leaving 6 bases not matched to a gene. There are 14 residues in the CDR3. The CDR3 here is CASSRTGRSEKLFF. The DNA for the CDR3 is TGTGCCAGCAGCAGGACAGGGCGTAGTGAAAAACTGTTTTTT.

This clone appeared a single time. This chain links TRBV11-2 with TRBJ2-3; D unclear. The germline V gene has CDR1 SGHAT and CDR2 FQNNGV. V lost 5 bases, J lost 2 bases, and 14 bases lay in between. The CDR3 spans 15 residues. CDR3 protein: CASSPTTRLTDTQYF. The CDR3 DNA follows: TGTGCCAGCAGCCCGACCACCAGACTCACAGATACGCAGTATTTT.

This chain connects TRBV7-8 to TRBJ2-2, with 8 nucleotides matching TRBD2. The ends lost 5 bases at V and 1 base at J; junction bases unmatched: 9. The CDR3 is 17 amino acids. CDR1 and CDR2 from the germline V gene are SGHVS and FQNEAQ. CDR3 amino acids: CASSIPASGWNTGELFF. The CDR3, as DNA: TGTGCCAGCAGCATACCGGCTAGCGGGTGGAACACCGGGGAGCTGTTTTTT.

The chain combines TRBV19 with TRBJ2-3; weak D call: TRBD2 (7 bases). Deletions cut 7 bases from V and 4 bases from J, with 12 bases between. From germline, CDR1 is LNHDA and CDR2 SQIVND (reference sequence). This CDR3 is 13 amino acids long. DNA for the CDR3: TGTGCCAGTACTTGGGGGGGCGCAGATACGCAGTATTTT. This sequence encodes CASTWGGADTQYF.

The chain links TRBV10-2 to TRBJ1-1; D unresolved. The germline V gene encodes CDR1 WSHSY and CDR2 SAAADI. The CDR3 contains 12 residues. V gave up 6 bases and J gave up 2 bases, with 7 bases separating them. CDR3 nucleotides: TGCGCCAGCAGCCGGGGTAACACTGAAGCTTTCTTT. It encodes CASSRGNTEAFF.

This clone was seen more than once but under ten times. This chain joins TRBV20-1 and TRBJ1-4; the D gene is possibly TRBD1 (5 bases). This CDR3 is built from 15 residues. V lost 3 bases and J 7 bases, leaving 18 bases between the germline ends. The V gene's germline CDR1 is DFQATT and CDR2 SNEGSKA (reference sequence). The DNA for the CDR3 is TGCAGTGCTAGTGGGGCCTTCGAGGGTAGTGAAAAACTGTTTTTT. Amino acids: CSASGAFEGSEKLFF.

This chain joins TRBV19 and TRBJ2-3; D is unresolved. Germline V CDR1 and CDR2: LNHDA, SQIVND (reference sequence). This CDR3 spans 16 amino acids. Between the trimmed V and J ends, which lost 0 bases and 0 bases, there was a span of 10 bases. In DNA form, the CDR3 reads TGTGCCAGTAGTATAGAGGGCGATCTTAGCACAGATACGCAGTATTTT. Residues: CASSIEGDLSTDTQYF.

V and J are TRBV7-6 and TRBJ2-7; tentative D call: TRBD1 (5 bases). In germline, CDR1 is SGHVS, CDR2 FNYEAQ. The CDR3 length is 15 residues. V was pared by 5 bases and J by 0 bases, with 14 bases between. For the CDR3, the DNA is TGTGCCAGCAGCGACAAACAGGTGGGCTCCTACGAGCAGTACTTC. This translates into CASSDKQVGSYEQYF.

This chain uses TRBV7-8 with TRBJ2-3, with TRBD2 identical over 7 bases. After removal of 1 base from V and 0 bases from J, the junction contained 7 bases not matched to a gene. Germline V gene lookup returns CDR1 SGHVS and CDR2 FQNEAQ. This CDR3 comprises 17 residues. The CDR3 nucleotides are TGTGCCAGCAGCTTAGGGGCACTAGCGACAAGCACAGATACGCAGTATTTT. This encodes CASSLGALATSTDTQYF.

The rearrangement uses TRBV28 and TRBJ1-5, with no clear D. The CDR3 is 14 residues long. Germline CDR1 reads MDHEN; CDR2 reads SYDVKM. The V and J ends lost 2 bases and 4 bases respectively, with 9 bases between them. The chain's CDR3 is CASSLAGRNQPQHF. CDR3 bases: TGTGCCAGCAGTTTAGCAGGCCGGAATCAGCCCCAGCATTTT.

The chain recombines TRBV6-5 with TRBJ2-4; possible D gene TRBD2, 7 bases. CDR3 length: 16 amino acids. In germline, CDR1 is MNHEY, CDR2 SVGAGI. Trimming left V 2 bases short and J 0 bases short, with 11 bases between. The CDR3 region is CASSYGGALAKNIQYF. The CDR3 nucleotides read TGTGCCAGCAGTTACGGGGGGGCACTAGCCAAAAACATTCAGTACTTC.

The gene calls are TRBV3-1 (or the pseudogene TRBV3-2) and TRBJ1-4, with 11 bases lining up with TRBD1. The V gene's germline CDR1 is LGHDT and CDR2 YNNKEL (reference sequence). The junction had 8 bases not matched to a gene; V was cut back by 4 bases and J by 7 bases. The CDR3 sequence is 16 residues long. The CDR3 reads CASSPRIGTGGEKLFF. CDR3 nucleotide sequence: TGTGCCAGCAGCCCGCGGATTGGGACAGGGGGTGAAAAACTGTTTTTT.

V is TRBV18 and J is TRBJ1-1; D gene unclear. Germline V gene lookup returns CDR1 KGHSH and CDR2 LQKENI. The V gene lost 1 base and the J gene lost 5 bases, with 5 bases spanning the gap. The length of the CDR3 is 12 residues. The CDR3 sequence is CASSPLRTEAFF. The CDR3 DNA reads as TGTGCCAGCTCACCACTTAGAACTGAAGCTTTCTTT.

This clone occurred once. Here the CDR3 DNA reads TGTGCCAGCAGCGTAGGTTTCTCTAGCACAGATACGCAGTATTTT. This sequence encodes CASSVGFSSTDTQYF. The chain links TRBV9 to TRBJ2-3; no definite D call. Trimming left V 0 bases short and J 0 bases short, with 8 bases between. Germline V gives CDR1 SGDLS, CDR2 YYNGEE. The CDR3 extends over 15 amino acids. Full variable domain (missing parts from reference TRBV9 and TRBJ2-3): DSGVTQTPKHLITATGQRVTLRCSPRSGDLSVYWYQQSLDQGLQFLIQYYNGEERAKGNILERFSAQQFPDLHSELNLSSLELGDSALYFCASSVGFSSTDTQYFGPGTRLTVL.

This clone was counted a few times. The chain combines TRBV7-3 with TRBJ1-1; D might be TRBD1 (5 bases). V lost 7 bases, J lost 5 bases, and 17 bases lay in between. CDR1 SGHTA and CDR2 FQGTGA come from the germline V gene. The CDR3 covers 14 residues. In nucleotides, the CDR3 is TGTGCCAGCACCCAAGTAGGGGAAGGGACTGAAGCTTTCTTT. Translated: CASTQVGEGTEAFF.

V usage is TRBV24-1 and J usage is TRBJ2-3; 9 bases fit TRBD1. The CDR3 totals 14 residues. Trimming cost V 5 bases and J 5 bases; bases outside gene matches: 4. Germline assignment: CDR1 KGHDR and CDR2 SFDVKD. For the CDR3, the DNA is TGTGCCACCAGTGCCCGGACAGGGGTAGATACGCAGTATTTT. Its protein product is CATSARTGVDTQYF.

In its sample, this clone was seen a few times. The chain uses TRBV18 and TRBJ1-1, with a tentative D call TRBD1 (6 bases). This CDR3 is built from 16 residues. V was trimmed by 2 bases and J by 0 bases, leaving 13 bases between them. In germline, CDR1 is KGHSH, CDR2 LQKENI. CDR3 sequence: CASSPTPGHLNTEAFF. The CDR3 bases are TGTGCCAGCTCACCAACTCCGGGACACCTGAACACTGAAGCTTTCTTT.

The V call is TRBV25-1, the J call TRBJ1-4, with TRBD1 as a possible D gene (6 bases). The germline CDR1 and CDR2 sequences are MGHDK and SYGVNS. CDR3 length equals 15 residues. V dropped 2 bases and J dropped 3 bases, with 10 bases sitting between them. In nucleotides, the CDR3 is TGTGCCAGCAGTGAAAAAGGGGGGGCTAATGAAAAACTGTTTTTT. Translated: CASSEKGGANEKLFF.

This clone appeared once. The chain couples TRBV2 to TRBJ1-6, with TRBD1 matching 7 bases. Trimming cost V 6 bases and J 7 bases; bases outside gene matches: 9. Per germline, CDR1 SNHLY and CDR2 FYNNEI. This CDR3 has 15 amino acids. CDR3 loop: CASSGQARLNSPLHF. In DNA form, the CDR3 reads TGTGCCAGCAGCGGACAGGCCCGACTGAATTCACCCCTCCACTTT.

CDR3 sequence: CASSLLDGSVEQYF. The CDR3 nucleotides read TGTGCCAGCAGCTTACTAGATGGGTCGGTCGAGCAGTACTTC. V gene TRBV11-2 combines with J gene TRBJ2-7; no firm D call. Germline lookup yields CDR1 SGHAT and CDR2 FQNNGV. Trimming took off 2 bases at V and 6 bases at J, with 14 bases between the two ends. The CDR3 length is 14 residues.